This T cell receptor beta chain emerged from a study of T cell repertoires in cytomegalovirus infection. TCRdb re-analysed the reads in MiXCR, keeping a single row per CDR3 protein. The repertoire has 400,000 to 550,000 distinct CDR3 sequences, roughly 12% of them found once; the top ten carry 10% to 13%. Germline-derived CDR1 and CDR2 are MGHRA and YSYEKL. CDR3 length: 15 residues. This clonotype has only a few counts. Mismatch with germline at one junction end may stem from a read error. The chain employs TRBV4-1 and TRBJ2-5; a possible D gene is TRBD2 (5 bases). This receptor was taken from a human donor in good health (CMV status not recorded). Some clones in this sample may be carry-over from other donors' samples. Input material: PBMCs. In DNA form, the CDR3 reads TGTGCCAGCAGCCAAGGGAACAGCGGACAAGAGACCCAGTACTTC. Its protein is CASSQGNSGQETQYF.